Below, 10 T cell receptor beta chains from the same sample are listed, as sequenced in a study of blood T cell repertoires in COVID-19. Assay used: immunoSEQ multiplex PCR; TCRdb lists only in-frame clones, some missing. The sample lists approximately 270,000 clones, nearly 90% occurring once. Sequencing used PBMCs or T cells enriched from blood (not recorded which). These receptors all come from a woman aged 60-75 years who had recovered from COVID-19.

CDR3 in DNA: TGTGCCATCAGATCGACTAGCTCCTACAATGAGCAGTTCTTC. Translated, it gives CAIRSTSSYNEQFF. This chain links TRBV10-3 with TRBJ2-1; tentative D call: TRBD2 (6 bases). Germline V gene data show CDR1 as ENHRY and CDR2 as SYGVKD. There are 14 residues in the CDR3. V was shortened by 6 bases and J by 0 bases, with 9 bases between the two germline ends.

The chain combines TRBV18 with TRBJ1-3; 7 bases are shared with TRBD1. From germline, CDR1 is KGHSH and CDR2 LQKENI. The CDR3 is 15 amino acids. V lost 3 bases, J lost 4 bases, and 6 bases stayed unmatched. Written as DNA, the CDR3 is TGTGCCAGCTCACCCACCGGGACAGCAGGAAACACCATATATTTT. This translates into CASSPTGTAGNTIYF.

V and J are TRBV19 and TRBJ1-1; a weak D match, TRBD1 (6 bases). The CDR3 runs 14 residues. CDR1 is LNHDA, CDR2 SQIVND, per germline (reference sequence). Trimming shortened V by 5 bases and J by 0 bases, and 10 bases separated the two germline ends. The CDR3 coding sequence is TGTGCCAGTAGTTCACAGGGCTTGAACACTGAAGCTTTCTTT. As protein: CASSSQGLNTEAFF.

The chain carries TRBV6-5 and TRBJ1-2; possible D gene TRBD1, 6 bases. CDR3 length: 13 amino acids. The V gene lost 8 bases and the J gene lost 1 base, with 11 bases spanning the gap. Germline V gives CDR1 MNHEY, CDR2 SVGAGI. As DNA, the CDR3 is TGTGCCAGCCAATCCAGGGGTAACTATGGCTACACCTTC. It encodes CASQSRGNYGYTF.

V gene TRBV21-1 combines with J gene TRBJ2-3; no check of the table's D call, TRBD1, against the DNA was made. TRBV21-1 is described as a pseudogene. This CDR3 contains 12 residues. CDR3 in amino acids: CASNRVGNTQYF. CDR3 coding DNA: TGTGCCAGCAACAGGGTTGGGAATACGCAGTATTTT.

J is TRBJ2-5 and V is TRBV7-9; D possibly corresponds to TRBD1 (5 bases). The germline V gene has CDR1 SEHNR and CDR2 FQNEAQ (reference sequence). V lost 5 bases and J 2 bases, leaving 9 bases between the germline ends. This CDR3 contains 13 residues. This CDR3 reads CASSLDSQETQYF. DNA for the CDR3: TGTGCCAGCAGCCTTGACAGTCAAGAGACCCAGTACTTC.

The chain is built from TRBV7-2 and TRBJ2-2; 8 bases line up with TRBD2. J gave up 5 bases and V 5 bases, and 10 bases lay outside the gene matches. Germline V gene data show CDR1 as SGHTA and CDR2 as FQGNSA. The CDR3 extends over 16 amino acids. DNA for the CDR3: TGTGCCAGCAGCCCTTACGTAGCGGGGACTACCGGGGAGCTGTTTTTT. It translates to CASSPYVAGTTGELFF.

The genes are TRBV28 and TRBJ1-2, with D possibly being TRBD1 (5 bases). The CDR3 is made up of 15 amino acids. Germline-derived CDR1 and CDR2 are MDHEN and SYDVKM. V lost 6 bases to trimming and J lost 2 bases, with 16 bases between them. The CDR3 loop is CASSSATRGNYGYTF. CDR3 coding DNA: TGTGCCAGCAGCTCCGCAACCCGGGGGAACTATGGCTACACCTTC.

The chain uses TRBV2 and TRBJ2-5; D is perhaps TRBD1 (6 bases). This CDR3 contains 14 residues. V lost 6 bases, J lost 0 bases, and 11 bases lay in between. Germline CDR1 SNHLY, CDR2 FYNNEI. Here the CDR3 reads CASSGTTYQETQYF. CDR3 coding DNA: TGTGCCAGCAGCGGGACAACGTACCAAGAGACCCAGTACTTC.

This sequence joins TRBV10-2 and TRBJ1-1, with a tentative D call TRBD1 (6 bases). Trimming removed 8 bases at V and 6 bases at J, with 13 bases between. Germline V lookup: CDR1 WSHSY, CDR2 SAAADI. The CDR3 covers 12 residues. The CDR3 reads CASLDEGAEAFF. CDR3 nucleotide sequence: TGCGCCAGCCTCGACGAGGGGGCTGAAGCTTTCTTT.